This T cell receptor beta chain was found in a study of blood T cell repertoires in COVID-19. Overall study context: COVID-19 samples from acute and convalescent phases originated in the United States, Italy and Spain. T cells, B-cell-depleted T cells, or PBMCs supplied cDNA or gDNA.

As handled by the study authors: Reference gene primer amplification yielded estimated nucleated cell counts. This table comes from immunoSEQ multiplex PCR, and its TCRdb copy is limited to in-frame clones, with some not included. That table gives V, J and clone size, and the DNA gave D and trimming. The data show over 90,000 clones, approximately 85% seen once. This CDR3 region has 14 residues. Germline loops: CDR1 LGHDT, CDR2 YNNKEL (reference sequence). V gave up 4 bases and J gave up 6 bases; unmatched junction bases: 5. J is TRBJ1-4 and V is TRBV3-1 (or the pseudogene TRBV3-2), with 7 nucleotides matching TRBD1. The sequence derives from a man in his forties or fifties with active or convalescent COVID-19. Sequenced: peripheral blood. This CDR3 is CASSLQGRYEKLFF. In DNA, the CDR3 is TGTGCCAGCAGCCTACAGGGGAGATATGAAAAACTGTTTTTT.